This T cell receptor (beta chain) was observed in a study of T cell responses to AZD1222 COVID-19 vaccine. Study-wide findings and caveats: Nearly half of the spike-specific TCRs reportedly recognize variant regions that carry no mutations. Elevations in Spike-specific TCR breadth and depth followed administration of two AZD1222 doses.

With regard to this clone: Its antigen remains unidentified.

Germline values: CDR1 LGHDT, CDR2 YNNKEL (reference sequence). This CDR3 has 11 amino acids. Trimming stripped 4 bases from V and 1 base from J, with 2 bases between. Here immunoSEQ multiplex PCR was the method, and the copy in TCRdb shows in-frame clones only, minus some. In the table there are about 85,000 clones, approximately 90% of which are singletons. Sequences were derived from peripheral blood, sampled 28 days after the second AZD1222 dose. The sequence came from an adult who received the AZD1222 COVID-19 vaccine. The gene calls are TRBV3-1 (or the pseudogene TRBV3-2) and TRBJ2-7; D is uncertain. The CDR3 region is CASSPSYEQYF. CDR3 DNA sequence: TGTGCCAGCAGCCCGTCCTACGAGCAGTACTTC.